These T cell receptor beta chains were read from a single sample in a study of beta chain features in type 1 diabetes. The method was immunoSEQ multiplex PCR; TCRdb's version includes in-frame clones alone and lacks a portion of them. In the table there are around 140,000 clones, roughly 10% of which are singletons. The source material was central memory CD4+ T cells from blood. Receptors originate from a man aged 30 to 39 with type 1 diabetes. CDR3s include the opening cysteine and the closing phenylalanine or tryptophan. A D gene is named only where the DNA matches it firmly. Rows give clone size only sometimes, using once, few, many, or a class for an expanded clone.

d_call,j_call,v_call,clone_size,cdr3_aa,cdr3_nt
-,TRBJ2-2,TRBV18,few,CASSPSVNVNTGELFF,TGTGCCAGCTCACCATCAGTGAATGTGAACACCGGGGAGCTGTTTTTT
TRBD1,TRBJ2-1,TRBV2,-,CASSERTGFYEQFF,TGTGCCAGCAGTGAAAGGACAGGGTTCTATGAGCAGTTCTTC
TRBD1,TRBJ2-7,TRBV15,-,CATSTRTGRNEQYF,TGTGCCACCAGCACTCGGACAGGGCGAAACGAGCAGTACTTC
-,TRBJ1-5,TRBV2,few,CASSDIDSNQPQHF,TGTGCCAGCAGTGATATAGATAGCAATCAGCCCCAGCATTTT
TRBD1,TRBJ1-2,TRBV5-1,once,CASSLEGRVDRGYTF,TGCGCCAGCAGCTTGGAGGGCAGGGTGGACAGGGGCTACACCTTC
TRBD1,TRBJ1-5,TRBV19,few,CATAIRDRGFGQPQHF,TGTGCCACCGCGATCCGGGACAGGGGGTTCGGTCAGCCCCAGCATTTT
TRBD2,TRBJ2-3,TRBV11-1,few,CASGTSGGTDTQYF,TGTGCCAGCGGGACTAGCGGGGGGACAGATACGCAGTATTTT
-,TRBJ2-1,TRBV30,-,CAWCLCSGAFNEQFF,TGTGCCTGGTGTCTTTGTTCAGGGGCCTTCAATGAGCAGTTCTTC
TRBD1,TRBJ1-5,TRBV29-1,few,CSVSGIGQGGSNQPQHF,TGCAGCGTTTCTGGGATTGGACAGGGTGGTAGCAATCAGCCCCAGCATTTT
-,TRBJ1-6,TRBV6-5,few,CASSSFDSPLHF,TGTGCCAGCAGTTCGTTTGATTCACCCCTCCACTTT
TRBD1,TRBJ2-5,TRBV18,-,CASSPTGAGETQYF,TGTGCCAGCTCTCCCACAGGGGCTGGCGAGACCCAGTACTTC
-,TRBJ1-5,TRBV6-6,few,CASSYARSQTFGPQHF,TGTGCCAGCAGTTACGCTCGAAGTCAGACTTTTGGGCCCCAGCATTTT
-,TRBJ2-3,TRBV28,-,CASNPGGNTDTQYF,TGTGCCAGCAACCCCGGAGGGAACACAGATACGCAGTATTTT
TRBD1,TRBJ1-6,TRBV2,-,CASIQGPGSPLHF,TGTGCCAGCATACAGGGGCCCGGTTCACCCCTCCACTTT
-,TRBJ2-7,TRBV18,few,CASSTPDNPQDF,TGTGCCAGCTCAACACCCGACAACCCTCAGGACTTC
-,TRBJ1-2,TRBV29-1,few,CSVERRNSRGGYTF,TGCAGCGTTGAGCGGAGGAACTCTCGGGGAGGCTACACCTTC
-,TRBJ1-1,TRBV5-1,few,CASSFQGNTEAFF,TGCGCCAGCAGCTTTCAGGGGAACACTGAAGCTTTCTTT
-,TRBJ2-7,TRBV23-1,-,CASTRTTREQYF,TGCGCCAGCACCCGGACTACGAGGGAGCAGTACTTC
-,TRBJ1-2,TRBV6-6,-,CASRSSRTAPGYTF,TGTGCCAGCAGGTCATCTCGGACAGCCCCTGGCTACACCTTC
TRBD1,TRBJ1-5,TRBV10-3,-,CAISEFEGAFSQPQHF,TGTGCCATCAGTGAGTTCGAGGGGGCGTTCAGTCAGCCCCAGCATTTT
TRBD1,TRBJ2-7,TRBV5-6,-,CASSPPSGTGEYF,TGTGCCAGCAGCCCGCCATCCGGGACAGGGGAGTACTTC
TRBD2,TRBJ2-5,TRBV5-6,-,CASSFYPGGWKTQYF,TGTGCCAGCAGCTTCTACCCGGGAGGGTGGAAGACCCAGTACTTC
-,TRBJ2-7,TRBV6-5,-,CASSYPGTYEQYF,TGTGCCAGCAGTTATCCGGGGACCTACGAGCAGTACTTC
TRBD1,TRBJ1-1,TRBV6-5,few,CASSYLTGQGDTEAFF,TGTGCCAGCAGTTACCTAACGGGACAGGGAGACACTGAAGCTTTCTTT
-,TRBJ1-1,TRBV2,-,CASSEGRQVTEAFF,TGTGCCAGCAGTGAGGGCAGGCAAGTTACTGAAGCTTTCTTT
-,TRBJ1-2,TRBV7-9,-,CASSLEVGSGYTF,TGTGCCAGCAGCTTAGAAGTGGGGAGCGGCTACACCTTC
TRBD1,TRBJ1-2,TRBV9,-,CASSSSRGQGARDGYTF,TGTGCCAGCAGCTCTAGTCGGGGACAGGGGGCAAGGGATGGCTACACCTTC
TRBD1,TRBJ1-4,TRBV7-9,-,CASSFTGARNEKLFF,TGTGCCAGCAGCTTCACAGGGGCGAGAAATGAAAAACTGTTTTTT
-,TRBJ1-5,TRBV11-1,-,CASSLASGYQPQHF,TGTGCCAGCAGCTTAGCCTCAGGGTATCAGCCCCAGCATTTT
-,TRBJ1-1,TRBV6-5,few,CASSGGGWTEAFF,TGTGCCAGCAGTGGGGGAGGATGGACTGAAGCTTTCTTT
-,TRBJ2-7,TRBV21-1,-,CASSYRGYEQYF,TGTGCCAGCAGTTATCGGGGGTACGAGCAGTACTTC
-,TRBJ1-5,TRBV6-6,-,CASQGSKRGNQPQHF,TGTGCCAGCCAGGGTTCTAAAAGGGGCAATCAGCCCCAGCATTTT
TRBD2,TRBJ2-5,TRBV29-1,-,CSVAGGIGETQYF,TGCAGCGTAGCGGGGGGGATCGGAGAGACCCAGTACTTC
TRBD1,TRBJ1-4,TRBV5-1,-,CASSRGTGADEKLFF,TGCGCCAGCAGCCGGGGGACAGGGGCAGATGAAAAACTGTTTTTT
-,TRBJ1-2,TRBV20-1,once,CSAGRGGYTF,TGCAGTGCAGGCAGGGGTGGCTACACCTTC
-,TRBJ2-7,TRBV29-1,-,CSVWTDYEQYF,TGCAGCGTTTGGACTGACTACGAGCAGTACTTC